The sequence of this T cell receptor (beta chain) was determined in a study of CD8+ T cells in alopecia areata. Across the study: C3H/HeJ graft donors with spontaneous alopecia, aged roughly 6-13 months, supplied skin that was transplanted onto female C3H/HeJ mice aged 7-10 weeks.

Overall study findings and caveats: TCR sharing across patients was less clear than in mice, possibly HLA-related. Scalp sample data also include resident alphabeta T cells from normal skin.

V shed 3 bases and J 4 bases; nucleotides not matched to a gene: 6. Germline CDR1 and CDR2: NNHNN and SYGAGS (reference sequence). CDR3 length equals 16 residues. With regard to this clone: Its antigen is currently unknown. The genes and germline here are from mouse. The CDR3 goes on 4 residues after the read ends, and that part is filled in from the germline J gene.

cDNA serving as the sequencing template came from extracted, reverse transcribed RNA. Clones were read by immunoSEQ multiplex PCR, and TCRdb kept only the in-frame ones, dropping some. The data show about 300,000 clones, with none appearing a single time. Pooled cutaneous lymph node cells were sorted using CD4, CD8alpha, NKG2D, NKG2ACE and other markers. Specimen: CD4+ T cells sorted from a lymph node. V and J are TRBV13-2 and TRBJ2-2; 10 bases match TRBD2. The receptor's source is a C3H/HeJ mouse with alopecia areata. MHC haplotype of the strain: H2-k. The part of the CDR3 DNA that was read is TGTGCCAGCGGTGCCCGGACTGGGGGTCTCACCGGG. Amino acids: CASGARTGGLTG. The whole CDR3 sequence is CASGARTGGLTGQLYF.